A single T cell receptor beta chain is shown here with its context. This entry belongs to a study of cytomegalovirus exposure and HLA in healthy donors. The PCR contained 60 Vbeta and 13 Jbeta primers. The repertoire was sequenced with immunoSEQ multiplex PCR; TCRdb's copy has only in-frame clones and lacks some. The profile shows 170,000 or so clones, more than 80% of them singletons. Between the trimmed V and J ends, which lost 2 bases and 7 bases, there was a span of 6 bases. Germline values: CDR1 LGHNT, CDR2 FRNRAP. CDR3 length equals 13 residues. Specimen: PBMCs. The source of this sequence is a man aged 18-30 years in good health and CMV-seronegative. The chain uses TRBV12-5 and TRBJ1-6, with D hard to call. This CDR3 is CASGLYGNSPLHF. The CDR3 nucleotides are TGTGCTAGTGGTTTGTACGGGAATTCACCCCTCCACTTT.